This T cell receptor (beta chain) was documented in a study of radiotherapy plus CTLA-4 blockade in lung cancer. Generated by immunoSEQ multiplex PCR, the TCRdb table keeps only in-frame clones and is missing some. The data hold tens of thousands of clones, with over 70% observed a single time. CDR3 length equals 12 residues. The V and J ends lost 3 bases and 2 bases respectively, with 2 bases between them. The germline V gene encodes CDR1 SEHNR and CDR2 FQNEAQ (reference sequence). The source is a human donor with non-small cell lung cancer who had a partial response to radiotherapy plus ipilimumab. Some clones in this sample may be carry-over from other donors' samples. This rearrangement joins TRBV7-9 to TRBJ2-1; no clear D. This sample comprised peripheral blood, obtained from a patient treated with radiotherapy plus ipilimumab. The CDR3 DNA is TGTGCCAGCAGCTTTACCTACAATGAGCAGTTCTTC. This translates into CASSFTYNEQFF.